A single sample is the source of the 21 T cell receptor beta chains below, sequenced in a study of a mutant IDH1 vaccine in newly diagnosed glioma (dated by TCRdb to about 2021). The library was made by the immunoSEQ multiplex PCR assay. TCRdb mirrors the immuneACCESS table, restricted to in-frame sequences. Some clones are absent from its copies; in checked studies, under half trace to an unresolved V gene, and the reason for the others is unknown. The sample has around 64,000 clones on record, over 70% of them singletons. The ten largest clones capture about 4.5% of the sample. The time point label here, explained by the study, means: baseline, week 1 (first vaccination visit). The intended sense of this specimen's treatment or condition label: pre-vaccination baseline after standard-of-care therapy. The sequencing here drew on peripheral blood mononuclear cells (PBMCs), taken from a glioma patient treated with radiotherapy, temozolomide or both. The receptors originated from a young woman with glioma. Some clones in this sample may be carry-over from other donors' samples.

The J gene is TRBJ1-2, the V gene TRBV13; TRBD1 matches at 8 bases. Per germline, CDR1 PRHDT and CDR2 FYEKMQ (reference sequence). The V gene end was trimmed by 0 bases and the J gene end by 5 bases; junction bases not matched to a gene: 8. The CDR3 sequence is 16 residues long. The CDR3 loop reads CASSLGPGTGGYGYTF. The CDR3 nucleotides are TGTGCCAGCAGCTTAGGCCCTGGGACAGGTGGATATGGCTACACCTTC.

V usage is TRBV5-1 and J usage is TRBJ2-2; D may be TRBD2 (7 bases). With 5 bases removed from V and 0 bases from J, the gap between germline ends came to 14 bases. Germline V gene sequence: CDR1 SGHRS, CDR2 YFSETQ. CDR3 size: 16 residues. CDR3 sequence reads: CASRGAAGANTGELFF. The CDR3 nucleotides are TGCGCCAGCAGGGGGGCGGCGGGGGCGAACACCGGGGAGCTGTTTTTT.

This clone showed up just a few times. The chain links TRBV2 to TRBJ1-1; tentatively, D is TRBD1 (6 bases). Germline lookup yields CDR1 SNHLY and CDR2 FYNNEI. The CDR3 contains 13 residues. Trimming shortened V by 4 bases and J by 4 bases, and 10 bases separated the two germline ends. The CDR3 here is CASSVGGLTEAFF. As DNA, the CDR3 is TGTGCCAGCAGTGTAGGGGGGCTCACTGAAGCTTTCTTT.

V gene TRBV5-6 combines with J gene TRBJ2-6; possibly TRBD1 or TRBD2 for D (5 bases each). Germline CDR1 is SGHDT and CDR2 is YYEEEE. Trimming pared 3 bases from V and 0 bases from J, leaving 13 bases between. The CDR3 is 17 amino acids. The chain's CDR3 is CASSWGRSRSGANVLTF. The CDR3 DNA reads TGTGCCAGCAGCTGGGGACGGAGCCGCTCTGGGGCCAACGTCCTGACTTTC.

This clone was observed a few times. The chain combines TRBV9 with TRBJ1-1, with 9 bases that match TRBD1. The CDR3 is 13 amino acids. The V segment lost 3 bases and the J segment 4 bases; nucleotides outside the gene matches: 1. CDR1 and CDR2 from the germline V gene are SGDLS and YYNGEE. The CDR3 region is CASSGTGVTEAFF. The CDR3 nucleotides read TGTGCCAGCAGCGGGACAGGGGTCACTGAAGCTTTCTTT.

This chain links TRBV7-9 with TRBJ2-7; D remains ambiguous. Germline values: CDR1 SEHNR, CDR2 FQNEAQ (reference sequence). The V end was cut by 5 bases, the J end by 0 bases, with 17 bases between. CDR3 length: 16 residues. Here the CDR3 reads CASSPGGPRSSYEQYF. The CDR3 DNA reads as TGTGCCAGCAGCCCGGGCGGACCGAGGAGCTCCTACGAGCAGTACTTC.

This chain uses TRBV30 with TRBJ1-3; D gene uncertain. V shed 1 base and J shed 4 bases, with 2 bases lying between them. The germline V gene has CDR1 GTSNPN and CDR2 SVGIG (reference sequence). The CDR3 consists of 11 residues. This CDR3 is CAWSEGNTIYF. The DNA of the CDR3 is TGTGCCTGGAGTGAGGGAAACACCATATATTTT.

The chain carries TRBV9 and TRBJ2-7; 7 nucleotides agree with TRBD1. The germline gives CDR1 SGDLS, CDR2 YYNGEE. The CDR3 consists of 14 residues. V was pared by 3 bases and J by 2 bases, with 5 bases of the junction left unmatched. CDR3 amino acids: CASSAGQRAYEQYF. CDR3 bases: TGTGCCAGCAGCGCGGGACAGCGAGCCTACGAGCAGTACTTC.

CDR3 loop: CASSLRAAFLGKDYGYTF. CDR3 sequence (DNA): TGCGCCAGCAGCTTGCGGGCCGCCTTTCTGGGAAAAGACTATGGCTACACCTTC. This chain joins TRBV5-1 and TRBJ1-2; D is ambiguous. V lost 1 base and J 3 bases, leaving 22 bases between the germline ends. This CDR3 is built from 18 residues. Germline V gene lookup returns CDR1 SGHRS and CDR2 YFSETQ.

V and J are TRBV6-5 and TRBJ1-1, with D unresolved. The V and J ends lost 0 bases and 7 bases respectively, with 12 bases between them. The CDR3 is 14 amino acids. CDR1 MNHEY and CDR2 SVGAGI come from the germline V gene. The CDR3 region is CASSYSTGGVEAFF. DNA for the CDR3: TGTGCCAGCAGTTACTCGACGGGAGGAGTTGAAGCTTTCTTT.

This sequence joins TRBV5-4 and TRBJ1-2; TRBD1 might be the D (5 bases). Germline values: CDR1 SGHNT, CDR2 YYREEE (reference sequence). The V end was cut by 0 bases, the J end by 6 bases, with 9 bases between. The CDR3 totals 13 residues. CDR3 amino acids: CASSLVWGDGYTF. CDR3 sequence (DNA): TGTGCCAGCAGCTTGGTTTGGGGGGATGGCTACACCTTC.

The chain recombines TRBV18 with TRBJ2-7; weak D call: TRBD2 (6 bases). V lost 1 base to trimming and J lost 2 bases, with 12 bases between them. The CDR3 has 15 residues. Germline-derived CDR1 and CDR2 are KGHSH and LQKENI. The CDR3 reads CASSPLDGGPYEQYF. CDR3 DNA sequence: TGTGCCAGCTCACCACTCGACGGGGGACCCTACGAGCAGTACTTC.

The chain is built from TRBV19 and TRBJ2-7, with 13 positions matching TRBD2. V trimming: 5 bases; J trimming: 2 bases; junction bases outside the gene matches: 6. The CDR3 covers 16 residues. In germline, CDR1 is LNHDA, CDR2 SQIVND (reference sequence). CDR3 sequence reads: CASSVGLAGDPYEQYF. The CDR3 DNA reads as TGTGCCAGTAGTGTTGGACTAGCGGGAGACCCCTACGAGCAGTACTTC.

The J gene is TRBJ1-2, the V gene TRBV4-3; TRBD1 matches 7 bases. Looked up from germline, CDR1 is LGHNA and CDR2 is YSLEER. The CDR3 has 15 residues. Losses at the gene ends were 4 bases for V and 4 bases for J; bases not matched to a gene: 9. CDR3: CASSPGTVLLYGYTF. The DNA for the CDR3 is TGCGCCAGCAGCCCAGGGACAGTACTCCTCTATGGCTACACCTTC.

CDR3 DNA sequence: TGTGCCAGCAGCTTAGTTCGGACAGGGATTGGCTACACCTTC. It specifies CASSLVRTGIGYTF. This chain connects TRBV7-6 to TRBJ1-2; 8 nucleotides agree with TRBD1. This CDR3 comprises 14 residues. In germline, CDR1 is SGHVS, CDR2 FNYEAQ. V lost 1 base, J lost 7 bases, and 5 bases stayed unmatched. Based on the CDR3 plus reference TRBV7-6 and TRBJ1-2, the full variable domain is GAGVSQSPRYKVTKRGQDVALRCDPISGHVSLYWYRQALGQGPEFLTYFNYEAQQDKSGLPNDRFSAERPEGSISTLTIQRTEQRDSAMYRCASSLVRTGIGYTFGSGTRLTVV.

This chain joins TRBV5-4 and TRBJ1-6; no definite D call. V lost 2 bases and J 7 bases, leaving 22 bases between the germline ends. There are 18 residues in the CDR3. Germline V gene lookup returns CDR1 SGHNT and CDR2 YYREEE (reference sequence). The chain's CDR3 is CASSFSSGLADGNSPLHF. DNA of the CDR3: TGTGCCAGCAGCTTTTCATCGGGCTTGGCTGATGGGAATTCACCCCTCCACTTT. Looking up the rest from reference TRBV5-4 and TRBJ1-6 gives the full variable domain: ETGVTQSPTHLIKTRGQQVTLRCSSQSGHNTVSWYQQALGQGPQFIFQYYREEENGRGNFPPRFSGLQFPNYSSELNVNALELDDSALYLCASSFSSGLADGNSPLHFGNGTRLTVT.

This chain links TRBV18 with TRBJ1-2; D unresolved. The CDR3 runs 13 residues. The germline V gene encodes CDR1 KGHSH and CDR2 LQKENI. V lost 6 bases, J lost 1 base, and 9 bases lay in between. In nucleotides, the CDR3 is TGTGCCAGCTCTCGGGAAGTTAACTATGGCTACACCTTC. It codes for CASSREVNYGYTF.

The CDR3 coding sequence is TGTGCCAGCAAGTGGACAGATGCCTACGAGCAGTACTTC. Its protein is CASKWTDAYEQYF. The genes are TRBV6-5 and TRBJ2-7; perhaps TRBD1 as D (6 bases). Germline CDR1 and CDR2: MNHEY and SVGAGI. With 7 bases removed from V and 2 bases from J, the gap between germline ends came to 12 bases. This CDR3 is built from 13 residues.

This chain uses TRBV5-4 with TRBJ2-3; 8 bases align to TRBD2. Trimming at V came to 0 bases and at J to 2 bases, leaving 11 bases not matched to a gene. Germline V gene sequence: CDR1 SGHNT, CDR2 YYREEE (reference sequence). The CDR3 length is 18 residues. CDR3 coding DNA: TGTGCCAGCAGCTTGGTGTTGGGAGGCGGGGGGCTCACAGATACGCAGTATTTT. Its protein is CASSLVLGGGGLTDTQYF.

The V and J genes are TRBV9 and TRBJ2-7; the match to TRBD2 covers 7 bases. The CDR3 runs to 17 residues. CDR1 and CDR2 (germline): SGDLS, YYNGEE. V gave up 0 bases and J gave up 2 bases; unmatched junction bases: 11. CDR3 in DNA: TGTGCCAGCAGCGTAGACCCGCGGGGGTCCTGGCCCTACGAGCAGTACTTC. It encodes CASSVDPRGSWPYEQYF.

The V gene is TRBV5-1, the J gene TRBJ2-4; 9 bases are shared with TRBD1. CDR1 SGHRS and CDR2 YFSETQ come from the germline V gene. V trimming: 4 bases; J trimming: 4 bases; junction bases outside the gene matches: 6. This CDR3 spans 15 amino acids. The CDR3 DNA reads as TGCGCCAGCAGCATACAGGGGGCGCAGAAAAACATTCAGTACTTC. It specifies CASSIQGAQKNIQYF. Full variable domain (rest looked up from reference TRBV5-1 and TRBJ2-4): KAGVTQTPRYLIKTRGQQVTLSCSPISGHRSVSWYQQTPGQGLQFLFEYFSETQRNKGNFPGRFSGRQFSNSRSEMNVSTLELGDSALYLCASSIQGAQKNIQYFGAGTRLSVL.